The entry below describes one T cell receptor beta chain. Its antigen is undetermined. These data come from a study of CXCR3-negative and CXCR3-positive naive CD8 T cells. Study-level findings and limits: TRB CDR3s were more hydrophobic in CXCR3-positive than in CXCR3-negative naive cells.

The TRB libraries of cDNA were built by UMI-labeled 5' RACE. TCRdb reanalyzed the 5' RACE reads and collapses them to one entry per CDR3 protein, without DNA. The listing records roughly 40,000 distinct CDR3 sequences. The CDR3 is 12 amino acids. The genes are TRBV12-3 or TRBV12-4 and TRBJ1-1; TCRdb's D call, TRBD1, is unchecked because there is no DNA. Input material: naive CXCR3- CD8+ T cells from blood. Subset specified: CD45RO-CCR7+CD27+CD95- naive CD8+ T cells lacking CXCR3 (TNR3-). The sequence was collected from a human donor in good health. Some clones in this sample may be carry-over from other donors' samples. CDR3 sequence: CASTTGITEAFF.